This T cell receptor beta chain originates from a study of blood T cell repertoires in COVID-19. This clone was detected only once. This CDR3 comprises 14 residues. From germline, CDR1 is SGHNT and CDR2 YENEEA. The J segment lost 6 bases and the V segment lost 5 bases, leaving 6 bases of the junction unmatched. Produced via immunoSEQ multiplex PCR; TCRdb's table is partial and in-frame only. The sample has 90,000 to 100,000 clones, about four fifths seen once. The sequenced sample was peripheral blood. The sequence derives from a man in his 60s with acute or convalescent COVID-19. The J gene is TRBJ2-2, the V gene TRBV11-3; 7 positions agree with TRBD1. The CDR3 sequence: CASSTTGKAGELFF. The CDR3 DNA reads TGTGCCAGCAGCACGACAGGGAAGGCCGGGGAGCTGTTTTTT.